This is a list of T cell receptor beta chains from one sample in a study of T cell responses to AZD1222 COVID-19 vaccine. Produced via immunoSEQ multiplex PCR; TCRdb's table is partial and in-frame only. The sample includes approximately 260,000 clones, over 90% of them seen just once. Sequencing used peripheral blood, obtained on day 0 of AZD1222 vaccination. The receptors were sampled from an adult in good health. Each CDR3 is given with its conserved first and last residue. The D gene is left open where the match is weak. Not every row has a clone size; where given, it reads once, few, many or a size class.

DNA | CDR3 | J | size | length | V | D
TGTGCCAGCAGCCAAGGACAGGGGTGGAACGGGGAGCTGTTTTTT | CASSQGQGWNGELFF | TRBJ2-2 | . | 15 | TRBV14 | TRBD1
TGTGCCAGTAGTCCCCCCGGACGCCTCAATCAGCCCCAGCATTTT | CASSPPGRLNQPQHF | TRBJ1-5 | . | 15 | TRBV19 | .
TGTGCCAGCAGCCAAGATGGAGAGACCCAGTACTTC | CASSQDGETQYF | TRBJ2-5 | . | 12 | TRBV3-1/TRBV3-2 | .
TGTGCCAGCAGCCCAAGAGGGGACAGGGGGGACACCATATATTTT | CASSPRGDRGDTIYF | TRBJ1-3 | . | 15 | TRBV7-3 | TRBD1
TGTGCCAGCAGGGTGAAAGAGACCCAGTACTTC | CASRVKETQYF | TRBJ2-5 | . | 11 | TRBV28 | .
TGTGCCAGCAGTGACGGAGGCATCAGCACAGATACGCAGTATTTT | CASSDGGISTDTQYF | TRBJ2-3 | . | 15 | TRBV6-4 | .
TGTGCCATCAGCGGGGCGGGCGTGGGGGGCTACAATGAGCAGTTCTTC | CAISGAGVGGYNEQFF | TRBJ2-1 | . | 16 | TRBV10-3 | .
TGTGCCAGCAAGTCGGGGACAGGGGCCCACGAGCAGTACTTC | CASKSGTGAHEQYF | TRBJ2-7 | . | 14 | TRBV5-6 | TRBD1
TGCGCCAGCAGCCAAAGCCCCCTAGGGATCCAAGAGACCCAGTACTTC | CASSQSPLGIQETQYF | TRBJ2-5 | . | 16 | TRBV4-1 | .
TGCGCCAGCAGCCAGGGACTAGCGCGAACGAATGAGCAGTTCTTC | CASSQGLARTNEQFF | TRBJ2-1 | . | 15 | TRBV4-3 | TRBD2
TGTGCCAGCAGCTTAGTGGCGGAGACCCAGTACTTC | CASSLVAETQYF | TRBJ2-5 | . | 12 | TRBV7-9 | .
TGTGCCAGCAGCCAAGTATCAGGGGGCTTCTACGAGCAGTACTTC | CASSQVSGGFYEQYF | TRBJ2-7 | . | 15 | TRBV14 | TRBD1
TGTGCCAGCAATCGGACAGTCTATGGCTACACCTTC | CASNRTVYGYTF | TRBJ1-2 | few | 12 | TRBV25-1 | .
TGTGCCAGCAGCCTTAATCGGGACAGCTATTCACCCCTCCACTTT | CASSLNRDSYSPLHF | TRBJ1-6 | once | 15 | TRBV7-2 | TRBD1
TGTGCCAGCTCACCGGAGGAATCGGGGTGGTATTGGACTGAAGCTTTCTTT | CASSPEESGWYWTEAFF | TRBJ1-1 | . | 17 | TRBV18 | .
TGTGCCAGCAGCCATAAAGGCCGAAGAGCGAGGGTGGAGGAGACCCAGTACTTC | CASSHKGRRARVEETQYF | TRBJ2-5 | once | 18 | TRBV14 | .
TGTGCCAGCATCCTATGGAGGAATCAGCCCCAGCATTTT | CASILWRNQPQHF | TRBJ1-5 | . | 13 | TRBV21-1 | .
TGTGCCATCAGTTCAGGGGGCGCATGGGAGCAGTACTTC | CAISSGGAWEQYF | TRBJ2-7 | . | 13 | TRBV10-3 | TRBD1
TGTGCCAGCAGTTCGTGGACAGACAATTCACCCCTCCACTTT | CASSSWTDNSPLHF | TRBJ1-6 | . | 14 | TRBV27 | .
TGCGCCAGCAGCTTGGGGACTGTTAACTATGGCTACACCTTC | CASSLGTVNYGYTF | TRBJ1-2 | . | 14 | TRBV5-1 | .
TGCGCCAGCAGCCCTGGGACAACCGAAGAGACCCAGTACTTC | CASSPGTTEETQYF | TRBJ2-5 | once | 14 | TRBV5-1 | .
TGCGCCAGCAGTAACCGACAAAAGTGGCCCTACGAGCAGTACTTC | CASSNRQKWPYEQYF | TRBJ2-7 | . | 15 | TRBV10-1 | .
TGTGCCAGCAGCTTAGCGGCTGAAAAACTGTTTTTT | CASSLAAEKLFF | TRBJ1-4 | . | 12 | TRBV7-9 | .
TGTGCCAGCAAGGGATCCCATCAGGGTTCTTTCTTC | CASKGSHQGSFF | TRBJ1-2 | . | 12 | TRBV27 | .
TGTGCCAGCAGTGACCTGGGATTGGGGAGAGCTTTCTTT | CASSDLGLGRAFF | TRBJ1-1 | . | 13 | TRBV6-1 | .
TGCGCCAGCAGCCTAGACCGGGACCCCGCCACTGAAGCTTTCTTT | CASSLDRDPATEAFF | TRBJ1-1 | . | 15 | TRBV4-1 | .
TGCAGTGCCCCCTACAATGAGCAGTTCTTC | CSAPYNEQFF | TRBJ2-1 | . | 10 | TRBV20-1 | .
TGTGCCAGCAGTGAGTTGGGGTCTGACTATGGCTACACCTTC | CASSELGSDYGYTF | TRBJ1-2 | . | 14 | TRBV2 | .
TGTGCCAGCAGCTTAGCGGTGAATGGCTACACCTTC | CASSLAVNGYTF | TRBJ1-2 | . | 12 | TRBV5-6 | .
TGTGCCAGCAGCCAAGTCGCGGGGGGGCGGGAGACCCAGTACTTC | CASSQVAGGRETQYF | TRBJ2-5 | once | 15 | TRBV4-2 | TRBD2
TGCGCCAGCAGCCAAGTACTGGGGCCAGGGGATGGCTACACCTTC | CASSQVLGPGDGYTF | TRBJ1-2 | . | 15 | TRBV4-1 | .
TGTGCCACCAGCAGAGATGCCCCGAATGGCGGGGAGCTGTTTTTT | CATSRDAPNGGELFF | TRBJ2-2 | . | 15 | TRBV15 | .
TGTGCCAGCAGCTTAGCGAAACTAGAGGTGGGGTTCTTC | CASSLAKLEVGFF | TRBJ2-1 | . | 13 | TRBV7-8 | .
TGTGCCAGCAGTACCGACAGACTTAATGAAAAACTGTTTTTT | CASSTDRLNEKLFF | TRBJ1-4 | . | 14 | TRBV7-9 | .
TGTGCCAGCAGTCCCGACCCATCGGGACTCGAAAAACTGTTTTTT | CASSPDPSGLEKLFF | TRBJ1-4 | . | 15 | TRBV27 | .
TGCGCCAGCAGCCAAGTGGGTCAGCCCCAGCATTTT | CASSQVGQPQHF | TRBJ1-5 | once | 12 | TRBV4-1 | .
TGTGCCAGCAGTTTAGGGGGAGCCTCTACTTCCTACGAGCAGTACTTC | CASSLGGASTSYEQYF | TRBJ2-7 | . | 16 | TRBV27 | .
TGCGCCAGCAGCTTAGGGGAGGCGAACACTGAAGCTTTCTTT | CASSLGEANTEAFF | TRBJ1-1 | once | 14 | TRBV5-1 | .
TGCGCCAGCAGCGTGGACTTAGTCGGGGAGCTGTTTTTT | CASSVDLVGELFF | TRBJ2-2 | once | 13 | TRBV5-1 | .
TGTGCCACCGGGGGGGGTGTAGATTTT | CATGGGVDF | TRBJ1-3 | . | 9 | TRBV24-1 | .
TGTGCCAGCAGCCGGGCGACCTACGAGCAGTACTTC | CASSRATYEQYF | TRBJ2-7 | . | 12 | TRBV6-5 | .
TGTGCCAGCAGTCAGACTAGCGGGCGCTACGAGCAGTACTTC | CASSQTSGRYEQYF | TRBJ2-7 | . | 14 | TRBV6-2/TRBV6-3 | TRBD2
TGCGCCAGCAGCTTAGGGACAGGGTTAGCCGGGGAGCTGTTTTTT | CASSLGTGLAGELFF | TRBJ2-2 | . | 15 | TRBV5-1 | TRBD1
TGTGCCAGCAGTTTGTATGGGGCCCCCTACGAGCAGTACTTC | CASSLYGAPYEQYF | TRBJ2-7 | . | 14 | TRBV28 | .
TGTGCCAGTAGTATGGAGGGAGGGGCTACAGATACGCAGTATTTT | CASSMEGGATDTQYF | TRBJ2-3 | once | 15 | TRBV19 | TRBD2
TGTGCCAGCAGCCTTAGGGGGGCACGCAATCAGCCCCAGCATTTT | CASSLRGARNQPQHF | TRBJ1-5 | . | 15 | TRBV27 | .
TGCGCCAGCAGCCCACTTCAAGGCACAGATACGCAGTATTTT | CASSPLQGTDTQYF | TRBJ2-3 | . | 14 | TRBV5-1 | .
TGCGCCAGCAGCCAAGCAGGGGTGAACACCGGGGAGCTGTTTTTT | CASSQAGVNTGELFF | TRBJ2-2 | . | 15 | TRBV4-1 | .
TGTGCCAGCAGTTTAGGGACAGGACCCCCAAAGGAGCAGTACTTC | CASSLGTGPPKEQYF | TRBJ2-7 | . | 15 | TRBV28 | TRBD1
TGTGCCAGCACTCTAGGGTGGGGAAGGGCAGATACGCAGTATTTT | CASTLGWGRADTQYF | TRBJ2-3 | . | 15 | TRBV6-5 | .
TGCGCCAGCAGCCAAGAAAAGGGGCAAGAGACCCAGTACTTC | CASSQEKGQETQYF | TRBJ2-5 | . | 14 | TRBV4-1 | .
TGTGCCAGCAGCTTGGCTGGGACAGGGGGCAACACCATATATTTT | CASSLAGTGGNTIYF | TRBJ1-3 | . | 15 | TRBV5-4 | TRBD1
TGTGCCAGCAGGGATCATCAGCCCCAGCATTTT | CASRDHQPQHF | TRBJ1-5 | . | 11 | TRBV27 | .
TGTGCCAGCAGCTTAGATGGGTGGAGTACGCAGTATTTT | CASSLDGWSTQYF | TRBJ2-3 | . | 13 | TRBV11-2 | .